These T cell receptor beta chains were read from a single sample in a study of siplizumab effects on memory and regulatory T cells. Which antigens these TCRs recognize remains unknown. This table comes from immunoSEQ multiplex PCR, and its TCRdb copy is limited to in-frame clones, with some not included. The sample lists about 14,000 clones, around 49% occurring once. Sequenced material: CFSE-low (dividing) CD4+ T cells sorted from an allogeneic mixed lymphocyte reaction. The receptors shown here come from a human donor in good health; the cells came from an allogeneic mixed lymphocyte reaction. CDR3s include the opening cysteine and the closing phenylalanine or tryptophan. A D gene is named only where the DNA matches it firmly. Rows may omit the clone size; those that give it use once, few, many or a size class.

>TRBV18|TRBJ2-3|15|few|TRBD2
CASSLILAGTDTQYF
TGTGCCAGCTCACTCATACTAGCGGGCACAGATACGCAGTATTTT
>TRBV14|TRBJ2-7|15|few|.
CASSQVRQARGEQYF
TGTGCCAGCAGCCAAGTGCGCCAGGCTCGCGGCGAGCAGTACTTC
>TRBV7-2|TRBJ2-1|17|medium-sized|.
CASSYRRVAGTGREQFF
TGTGCCAGCAGCTATAGGCGGGTGGCCGGGACCGGGAGAGAGCAGTTCTTC
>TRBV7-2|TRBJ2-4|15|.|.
CASRPAGAEGNIQYF
TGTGCCAGCAGACCCGCTGGCGCGGAGGGAAACATTCAGTACTTC
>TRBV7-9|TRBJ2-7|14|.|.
CASSLAAGVRKQYF
TGTGCCAGCAGCTTAGCGGCAGGGGTAAGGAAGCAGTACTTC
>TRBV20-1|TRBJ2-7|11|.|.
CSAIGGYEQYF
TGCAGTGCTATCGGGGGCTACGAGCAGTACTTC
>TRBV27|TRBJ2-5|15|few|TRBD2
CASSLYAGGGETQYF
TGTGCCAGCAGTTTGTACGCGGGAGGTGGAGAGACCCAGTACTTC
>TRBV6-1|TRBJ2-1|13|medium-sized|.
CASSLTENNEQFF
TGTGCCAGCAGTCTTACCGAAAACAATGAGCAGTTCTTC
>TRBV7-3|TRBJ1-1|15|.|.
CASSLSPVMNTEAFF
TGTGCCAGCAGCTTAAGCCCGGTCATGAACACTGAAGCTTTCTTT
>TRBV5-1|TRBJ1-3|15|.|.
CASSLGQISGNTIYF
TGCGCCAGCAGCTTAGGACAGATCTCTGGAAACACCATATATTTT
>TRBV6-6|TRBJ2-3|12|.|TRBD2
CASRSGGGTQYF
TGTGCCAGCAGATCCGGGGGGGGTACGCAGTATTTT
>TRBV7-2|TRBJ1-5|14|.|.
CASSSYSSGQPQHF
TGTGCCAGCAGCTCCTACAGTTCAGGTCAGCCCCAGCATTTT
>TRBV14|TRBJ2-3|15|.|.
CASSRQLASTDTQYF
TGTGCCAGCAGTCGTCAGTTAGCTAGCACAGATACGCAGTATTTT
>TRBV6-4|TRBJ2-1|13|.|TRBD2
CARRGGFYNEQFF
TGTGCCAGACGGGGGGGCTTCTACAATGAGCAGTTCTTC
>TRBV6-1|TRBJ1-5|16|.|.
CASSEPRASFNQPQHF
TGTGCCAGCAGTGAACCCAGGGCCTCATTCAATCAGCCCCAGCATTTT
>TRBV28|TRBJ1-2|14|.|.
CASSLSPGRDGYTF
TGTGCCAGCAGTTTATCCCCAGGGAGGGATGGCTACACCTTC
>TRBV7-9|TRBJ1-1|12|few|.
CASSPVGTEAFF
TGTGCCAGCAGCCCGGTGGGTACTGAAGCTTTCTTT
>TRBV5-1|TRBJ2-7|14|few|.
CASSQTGADYEQYF
TGCGCCAGCAGCCAGACGGGGGCCGACTACGAGCAGTACTTC
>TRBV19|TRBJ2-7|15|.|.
CASSPTTSPSYEQYF
TGTGCCAGTAGCCCTACGACTTCTCCGTCCTACGAGCAGTACTTC
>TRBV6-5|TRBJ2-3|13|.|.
CASSLEETDTQYF
TGTGCCAGCAGTCTCGAGGAAACAGATACGCAGTATTTT
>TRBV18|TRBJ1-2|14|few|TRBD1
CASSPPDRSYGYTF
TGTGCCAGCTCACCACCGGACAGGAGCTATGGCTACACCTTC
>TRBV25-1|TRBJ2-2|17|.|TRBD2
CASSETPSGGNTGELFF
TGTGCCAGCAGTGAAACCCCAAGCGGGGGTAACACCGGGGAGCTGTTTTTT
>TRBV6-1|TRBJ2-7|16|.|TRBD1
CASSEVYRTGRREQYF
TGTGCCAGCAGTGAAGTTTACAGGACAGGGAGACGCGAGCAGTACTTC
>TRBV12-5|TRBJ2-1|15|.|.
CASGKGLTTYNEQFF
TGTGCTAGTGGGAAGGGGTTAACGACCTACAATGAGCAGTTCTTC
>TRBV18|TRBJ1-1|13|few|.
CASSPQMGAEAFF
TGTGCCAGCTCACCACAAATGGGCGCTGAAGCTTTCTTT
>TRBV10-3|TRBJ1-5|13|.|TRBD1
CAIKGQGNQPQHF
TGTGCCATCAAAGGACAGGGCAATCAGCCCCAGCATTTT
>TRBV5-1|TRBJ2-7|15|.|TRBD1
CASSSTSGQGEKQYF
TGCGCCAGCAGCTCAACTAGTGGACAGGGTGAAAAGCAGTACTTC
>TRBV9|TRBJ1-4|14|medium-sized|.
CASSPGGAGEKLFF
TGTGCCAGCAGCCCCGGGGGTGCCGGTGAAAAACTGTTTTTT
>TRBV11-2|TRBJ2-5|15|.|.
CASSKPGPMAETQYF
TGTGCCAGCAGCAAGCCGGGCCCGATGGCCGAGACCCAGTACTTC
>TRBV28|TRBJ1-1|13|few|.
CASSLGWRPEAFF
TGTGCCAGCAGTTTAGGTTGGAGGCCTGAAGCTTTCTTT
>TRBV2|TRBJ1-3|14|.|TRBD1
CASSPQGTGNTIYF
TGTGCCAGCAGTCCACAGGGGACAGGAAACACCATATATTTT